The 30 T cell receptor beta chains given below trace back to one sample, sequenced in a study of shared clonotypes between healthy human individuals. Assay used: immunoSEQ multiplex PCR; TCRdb lists only in-frame clones, some missing. This sample has millions of clones, with about 94% found just once. CD45RO-negative cells were positively selected for CCR7, leaving out terminally differentiated effector memory CD45RA+ cells. Sequencing was done on a sample of naive CD8+ T cells sorted from blood. These receptor sequences come from a man younger than 35 in good health.

CDR3 sequence: CASSQVAGGRNEQFF. The DNA of the CDR3 is TGCGCCAGCAGCCAAGTAGCGGGAGGAAGAAATGAGCAGTTCTTC. This chain connects TRBV4-3 to TRBJ2-1, with 10 bases lining up with TRBD2. Germline V gene lookup returns CDR1 LGHNA and CDR2 YSLEER. V lost 1 base and J lost 7; bases outside the gene matches: 4. The CDR3 consists of 15 residues.

The chain employs TRBV9 and TRBJ2-6, with D possibly being TRBD1 (6 bases). Germline V CDR1 and CDR2: SGDLS, YYNGEE. V lost 3 bases and J 0 bases, leaving 16 bases between the germline ends. CDR3 length equals 18 residues. The DNA for the CDR3 is TGTGCCAGCAGCGGGTACAGGGTAGGGGACTCTGGGGCCAACGTCCTGACTTTC. Translation gives CASSGYRVGDSGANVLTF.

The chain couples TRBV5-1 to TRBJ1-3; no clear D gene. Germline lookup yields CDR1 SGHRS and CDR2 YFSETQ. V shed 5 bases and J shed 0 bases, with 12 bases lying between them. This CDR3 has 15 residues. The CDR3: CASSPIRSSGNTIYF. Here the CDR3 DNA reads TGCGCCAGCAGTCCGATCAGGAGCTCTGGAAACACCATATATTTT. The variable domain in full, with the rest retrieved from reference TRBV5-1 and TRBJ1-3, is KAGVTQTPRYLIKTRGQQVTLSCSPISGHRSVSWYQQTPGQGLQFLFEYFSETQRNKGNFPGRFSGRQFSNSRSEMNVSTLELGDSALYLCASSPIRSSGNTIYFGEGSWLTVV.

The chain combines TRBV5-1 with TRBJ2-5, with a possible D match to TRBD2 (6 bases). CDR1 and CDR2 (germline): SGHRS, YFSETQ. The CDR3 is 15 residues long. Trimming took off 3 bases at V and 5 bases at J, with 17 bases between the two ends. CDR3 DNA sequence: TGCGCCAGCAGCTCCGGACTGACGGGAGTTGAGACCCAGTACTTC. Translation: CASSSGLTGVETQYF.

The chain employs TRBV6-5 and TRBJ1-4, with D perhaps TRBD1 (5 bases). V shed 4 bases and J shed 3 bases, with 15 bases lying between them. The CDR3 extends over 16 amino acids. CDR1 is MNHEY and CDR2 is SVGAGI in the germline V gene. In nucleotides, the CDR3 is TGTGCCAGCAGTTTAAGCCTGACAGCTCCTAATGAAAAACTGTTTTTT. Amino acid sequence: CASSLSLTAPNEKLFF.

This chain's CDR3 is CASSPSGGEYEQYF. As DNA, the CDR3 is TGTGCCAGCAGCCCCAGCGGGGGGGAATACGAGCAGTACTTC. The chain uses TRBV28 and TRBJ2-7; 10 bases line up with TRBD2. The CDR3 loop spans 14 amino acids. Per the germline V gene, CDR1 is MDHEN and CDR2 is SYDVKM. Unmatched junction bases numbered 6, after V lost 6 bases and J lost 4 bases.

The rearrangement links TRBV9 to TRBJ1-4; 9 nucleotides line up with TRBD1. Germline trimming cut 3 bases from V and 2 bases from J; bases unmatched to any gene: 2. The germline V gene encodes CDR1 SGDLS and CDR2 YYNGEE. This CDR3 has 15 residues. The CDR3 coding sequence is TGTGCCAGCAGCGAGACAGGGGGGACTAATGAAAAACTGTTTTTT. It translates to CASSETGGTNEKLFF.

In its sample, this clone was seen a few times. This chain links TRBV19 with TRBJ1-6; 8 bases are shared with TRBD1. With V trimmed by 5 bases and J by 5 bases, 5 bases remained unmatched. CDR3 length: 15 residues. In germline, CDR1 is LNHDA, CDR2 SQIVND (reference sequence). The CDR3 here is CASSWPGQDNSPLHF. The CDR3 DNA follows: TGTGCCAGTAGTTGGCCGGGACAGGATAATTCACCCCTCCACTTT. Variable domain in full (rest from reference TRBV19 and TRBJ1-6): DGGITQSPKYLFRKEGQNVTLSCEQNLNHDAMYWYRQDPGQGLRLIYYSQIVNDFQKGDIAEGYSVSREKKESFPLTVTSAQKNPTAFYLCASSWPGQDNSPLHFGNGTRLTVT.

This chain links TRBV18 with TRBJ2-1; 9 nucleotides agree with TRBD2. The germline gives CDR1 KGHSH, CDR2 LQKENI. V was clipped by 5 bases and J by 5 bases; unmatched bases: 4. This CDR3 has 14 residues. The CDR3 nucleotides are TGTGCCAGCTCAGCTAGCGGGGAGGACAATGAGCAGTTCTTC. This encodes CASSASGEDNEQFF.

Notes on this clone: The same CDR3 also results from other DNA sequences found in this sample. The chain employs TRBV7-9 and TRBJ1-2; D may be TRBD1 (5 bases). CDR1 SEHNR and CDR2 FQNEAQ come from the germline V gene (reference sequence). The CDR3 is 14 residues long. Trimming stripped 1 base from V and 2 bases from J, with 8 bases between. The CDR3 DNA sequence: TGTGCCAGCAGCTTAGGGGCAGGGAACTATGGCTACACCTTC. This sequence encodes CASSLGAGNYGYTF.

In this sample, this clone turned up once. The identical CDR3 is also encoded by other nucleotide sequences in the sample. The chain carries TRBV5-4 and TRBJ2-7; D is uncertain. CDR3 size: 12 residues. The V end lost 0 bases, the J end lost 4 bases, and 5 bases lay between the germline ends. Per the germline V gene, CDR1 is SGHNT and CDR2 is YYREEE (reference sequence). The CDR3 protein is CASSLGGYEQYF. The CDR3 nucleotides read TGTGCCAGCAGCTTGGGTGGTTACGAGCAGTACTTC. Supplemented by reference TRBV5-4 and TRBJ2-7, the full variable domain reads ETGVTQSPTHLIKTRGQQVTLRCSSQSGHNTVSWYQQALGQGPQFIFQYYREEENGRGNFPPRFSGLQFPNYSSELNVNALELDDSALYLCASSLGGYEQYFGPGTRLTVT.

The chain carries TRBV25-1 and TRBJ1-2, with D uncertain. Deletions cut 4 bases from V and 4 bases from J, with 7 bases between. Germline-derived CDR1 and CDR2 are MGHDK and SYGVNS. This CDR3 has 12 amino acids. The CDR3: CASSAYRYGYTF. The CDR3 nucleotides are TGTGCCAGCAGTGCATACCGCTATGGCTACACCTTC.

The chain carries TRBV13 and TRBJ2-1; D assignment may be TRBD1 or TRBD2 (5 bases each). The germline V gene encodes CDR1 PRHDT and CDR2 FYEKMQ (reference sequence). This CDR3 region has 16 residues. The V end lost 6 bases, the J end lost 7 bases, and 22 bases lay between the germline ends. The CDR3 DNA sequence: TGTGCCAGCAGTCCCCGGGGCTTCCCCTGGGAAAATGAGCAGTTCTTC. Its protein is CASSPRGFPWENEQFF.

In the case of this clone: Other DNA variants within this sample encode the same CDR3. The V and J genes are TRBV28 and TRBJ2-7, with a tentative D call TRBD1 (6 bases). The CDR3 totals 12 residues. Germline V gene sequence: CDR1 MDHEN, CDR2 SYDVKM. Deletions cut 6 bases from V and 4 bases from J, with 10 bases between. CDR3 sequence reads: CASSGQSYEQYF. For the CDR3, the DNA is TGTGCCAGCAGCGGACAGTCATACGAGCAGTACTTC.

The chain recombines TRBV5-4 with TRBJ1-1; D remains ambiguous. CDR1 is SGHNT and CDR2 is YYREEE in the germline V gene (reference sequence). V was shortened by 0 bases and J by 8 bases, with 11 bases between the two germline ends. CDR3 length equals 13 residues. CDR3 in DNA: TGTGCCAGCAGCTTGGGGAGCGTTAGAGAAGCTTTCTTT. Protein: CASSLGSVREAFF.

The genes are TRBV27 and TRBJ2-3; 9 bases agree with TRBD1. J gave up 4 bases and V 6 bases, and 5 bases lay outside the gene matches. The CDR3 length is 14 residues. Germline CDR1 is MNHEY and CDR2 is SMNVEV (reference sequence). CDR3 bases: TGTGCCAGCAGGGTACAGGGGGCCCCAGATACGCAGTATTTT. This gives the protein CASRVQGAPDTQYF.

The chain links TRBV11-3 to TRBJ2-1; TRBD1 or TRBD2 may be the D gene (5 bases each). The CDR3 is made up of 14 amino acids. The ends were cut back, 5 bases at V and 5 bases at J, with 13 bases in the middle. Germline V CDR1 and CDR2: SGHNT, YENEEA. In DNA form, the CDR3 reads TGTGCCAGCAGCCAAAGGGACGGTCACAATGAGCAGTTCTTC. This gives the protein CASSQRDGHNEQFF. The full variable domain, its missing parts supplied by reference TRBV11-3 and TRBJ2-1, is EAGVVQSPRYKIIEKKQPVAFWCNPISGHNTLYWYLQNLGQGPELLIRYENEEAVDDSQLPKDRFSAERLKGVDSTLKIQPAELGDSAVYLCASSQRDGHNEQFFGPGTRLTVL.

V gene TRBV4-1 combines with J gene TRBJ2-7; tentatively, D is TRBD1 (5 bases). This CDR3 spans 14 amino acids. The V gene's germline CDR1 is MGHRA and CDR2 YSYEKL. V lost 0 bases, J lost 6 bases, and 12 bases lay in between. As DNA, the CDR3 is TGCGCCAGCAGCCAAGACGATCAGGGTTTCGAGCAGTACTTC. Its translation is CASSQDDQGFEQYF.

This clone was seen once. The chain carries TRBV6-6 and TRBJ1-4; D remains unclear. The germline gives CDR1 MNHNY, CDR2 SVGAGI (reference sequence). V was cut by 2 bases and J by 6 bases, with 10 bases left in between. CDR3 length equals 14 residues. The CDR3 is CASSYESDYEKLFF. CDR3 in DNA: TGTGCCAGCAGTTACGAATCCGACTATGAAAAACTGTTTTTT.

The chain couples TRBV7-2 to TRBJ1-6; the D is unclear. The CDR3 covers 15 residues. Trimming shortened V by 5 bases and J by 1 base, and 9 bases separated the two germline ends. The germline V gene has CDR1 SGHTA and CDR2 FQGNSA. Here the CDR3 DNA reads TGTGCCAGCAGCCCCGAGGGATCCTATAATTCACCCCTCCACTTT. It codes for CASSPEGSYNSPLHF.

The gene calls are TRBV11-3 and TRBJ2-3; TRBD2 might be the D (5 bases). The V end lost 4 bases, the J end lost 2 bases, and 10 bases lay between the germline ends. Germline V gives CDR1 SGHNT, CDR2 YENEEA. The CDR3 covers 14 residues. For the CDR3, the DNA is TGTGCCAGCAGCTCCCCGGGGTCCACAGATACGCAGTATTTT. Residues: CASSSPGSTDTQYF.

This clone showed up just once. V usage is TRBV6-1 and J usage is TRBJ2-7; the match to TRBD2 covers 9 bases. V lost 3 bases and J lost 6; bases outside the gene matches: 6. Germline V gives CDR1 MNHNS, CDR2 SASEGT. The CDR3 consists of 14 residues. CDR3 region: CASSDRTSVGEQYF. DNA of the CDR3: TGTGCCAGCAGTGACCGGACTAGCGTAGGCGAGCAGTACTTC.

V is TRBV27 and J is TRBJ2-7; D unresolved. The V end lost 3 bases, the J end lost 3 bases, and 9 bases lay between the germline ends. Germline CDR1 MNHEY, CDR2 SMNVEV (reference sequence). The CDR3 contains 13 residues. The CDR3 region is CASSFPSDYEQYF. CDR3 sequence (DNA): TGTGCCAGCAGTTTCCCTTCAGACTACGAGCAGTACTTC.

The chain employs TRBV7-9 and TRBJ2-2, with 8 bases lining up with TRBD1. Germline loops: CDR1 SEHNR, CDR2 FQNEAQ (reference sequence). With V trimmed by 1 base and J by 3 bases, 4 bases remained unmatched. There are 16 residues in the CDR3. CDR3 in DNA: TGTGCCAGCAGCTTAGTACCGACAGGGGACACCGGGGAGCTGTTTTTT. The encoded protein is CASSLVPTGDTGELFF.

As to this clone: Distinct nucleotide sequences in the sample also encode this CDR3. The chain combines TRBV27 with TRBJ2-2; a weak D match, TRBD2 (5 bases). The CDR3 length is 13 residues. Germline-derived CDR1 and CDR2 are MNHEY and SMNVEV (reference sequence). Deletions cut 3 bases from V and 5 bases from J, with 7 bases between. CDR3 loop: CASSFGVTGELFF. In nucleotides, the CDR3 is TGTGCCAGCAGTTTCGGGGTAACCGGGGAGCTGTTTTTT.

The rearrangement joins TRBV7-9 to TRBJ2-7; 10 bases fit TRBD1. CDR3 length equals 17 residues. Per the germline V gene, CDR1 is SEHNR and CDR2 is FQNEAQ (reference sequence). The junction had 10 bases not matched to a gene; V was cut back by 5 bases and J by 0 bases. Written as DNA, the CDR3 is TGTGCCAGCAGCCCACCCCCGGGACAGGGGTTCTCCTACGAGCAGTACTTC. Protein: CASSPPPGQGFSYEQYF.

The CDR3 sequence is CASSTTSGTYEQYF. In DNA, the CDR3 is TGCGCCAGCAGTACGACTAGCGGGACCTACGAGCAGTACTTC. J is TRBJ2-7 and V is TRBV4-1; the match to TRBD2 covers 11 bases. The CDR3 spans 14 residues. V trimming: 6 bases; J trimming: 2 bases; junction bases outside the gene matches: 3. The germline gives CDR1 MGHRA, CDR2 YSYEKL.

J is TRBJ2-1 and V is TRBV7-3; D tentatively fits TRBD1 or TRBD2 (5 bases each). The V end was cut by 0 bases, the J end by 9 bases, with 15 bases between. Germline assignment: CDR1 SGHTA and CDR2 FQGTGA. The CDR3 spans 15 residues. As DNA, the CDR3 is TGTGCCAGCAGCTTAACAGGGGACGCGGATTGTGAGCAGTTCTTC. Translated, it gives CASSLTGDADCEQFF. Full variable domain (outside the CDR3, taken from reference TRBV7-3 and TRBJ2-1): GAGVSQTPSNKVTEKGKYVELRCDPISGHTALYWYRQSLGQGPEFLIYFQGTGAADDSGLPNDRFFAVRPEGSVSTLKIQRTERGDSAVYLCASSLTGDADCEQFFGPGTRLTVL.

The gene calls are TRBV16 and TRBJ1-2; TRBD1 is a possible D gene (5 bases). The CDR3 is made up of 13 amino acids. Per the germline V gene, CDR1 is KGHSY and CDR2 is FQNENV. V gave up 4 bases and J gave up 7 bases, with 13 bases separating them. The CDR3 spells CASSPGSGGGYTF. CDR3 DNA sequence: TGTGCCAGCAGCCCTGGTTCCGGGGGTGGCTACACCTTC.

The chain couples TRBV30 to TRBJ1-2; D gene ambiguous. Germline CDR1 is GTSNPN and CDR2 is SVGIG (reference sequence). V gave up 4 bases and J gave up 6 bases, with 12 bases separating them. This CDR3 contains 12 residues. This CDR3 reads CAWTPTRDGYTF. The CDR3 DNA follows: TGTGCCTGGACTCCTACCCGGGATGGCTACACCTTC. The variable domain in full, with the rest retrieved from reference TRBV30 and TRBJ1-2, is SQTIHQWPATLVQPVGSPLSLECTVEGTSNPNLYWYRQAAGRGLQLLFYSVGIGQISSEVPQNLSASRPQDRQFILSSKKLLLSDSGFYLCAWTPTRDGYTFGSGTRLTVV.